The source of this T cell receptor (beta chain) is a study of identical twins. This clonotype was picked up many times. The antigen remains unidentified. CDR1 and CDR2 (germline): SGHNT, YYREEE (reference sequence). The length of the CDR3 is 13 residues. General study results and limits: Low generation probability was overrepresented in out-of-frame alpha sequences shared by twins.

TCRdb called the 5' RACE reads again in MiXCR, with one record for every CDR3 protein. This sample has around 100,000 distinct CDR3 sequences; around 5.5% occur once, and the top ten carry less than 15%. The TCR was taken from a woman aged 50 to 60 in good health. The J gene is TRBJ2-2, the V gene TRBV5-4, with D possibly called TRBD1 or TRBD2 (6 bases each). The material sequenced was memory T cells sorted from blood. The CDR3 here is CGVGGPNTGELFF. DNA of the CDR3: TGTGGCGTGGGGGGCCCGAACACCGGGGAGCTGTTTTTT.